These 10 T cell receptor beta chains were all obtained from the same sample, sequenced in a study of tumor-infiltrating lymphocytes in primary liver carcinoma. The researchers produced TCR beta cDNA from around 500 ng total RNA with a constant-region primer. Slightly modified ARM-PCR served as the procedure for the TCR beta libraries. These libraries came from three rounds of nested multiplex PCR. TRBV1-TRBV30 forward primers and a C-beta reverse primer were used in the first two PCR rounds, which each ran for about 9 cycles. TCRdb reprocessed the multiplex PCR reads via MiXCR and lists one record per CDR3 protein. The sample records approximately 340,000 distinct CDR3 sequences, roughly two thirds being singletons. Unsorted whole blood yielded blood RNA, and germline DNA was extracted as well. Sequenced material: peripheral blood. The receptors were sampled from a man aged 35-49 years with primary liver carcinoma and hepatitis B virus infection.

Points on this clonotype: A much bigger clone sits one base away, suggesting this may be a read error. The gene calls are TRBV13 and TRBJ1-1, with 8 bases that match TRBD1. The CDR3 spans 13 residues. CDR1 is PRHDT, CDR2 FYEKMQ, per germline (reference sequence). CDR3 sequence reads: CDSSRLRTGEAFF. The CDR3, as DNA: TGTGACAGCAGCCGACTTCGGACAGGGGAAGCTTTCTTT.

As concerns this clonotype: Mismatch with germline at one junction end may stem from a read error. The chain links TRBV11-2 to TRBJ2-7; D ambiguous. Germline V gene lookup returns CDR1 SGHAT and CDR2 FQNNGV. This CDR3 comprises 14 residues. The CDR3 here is CASSLRATSYERYF. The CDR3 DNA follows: TGTGCCAGTAGCTTAAGGGCTACCTCCTACGAGCGGTACTTC.

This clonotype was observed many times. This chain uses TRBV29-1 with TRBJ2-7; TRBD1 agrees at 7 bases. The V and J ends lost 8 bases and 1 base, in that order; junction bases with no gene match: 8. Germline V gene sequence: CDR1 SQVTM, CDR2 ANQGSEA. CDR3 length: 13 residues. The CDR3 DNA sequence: TGCAGCACCCGGATACAGGGGTCCTACGAGCAGTACTTC. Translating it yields CSTRIQGSYEQYF.

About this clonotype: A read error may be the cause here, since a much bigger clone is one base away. The CDR3 sequence is CASSQGNRDAETRYF. The CDR3 DNA reads as TGCGCCAGCAGCCAAGGAAACAGGGATGCGGAGACCCGGTACTTC. This chain links TRBV4-1 with TRBJ2-5; D possibly corresponds to TRBD1 (6 bases). Germline CDR1 MGHRA, CDR2 YSYEKL. The CDR3 runs 15 residues.

Written as DNA, the CDR3 is TGTGCCAGCAGTAATAGGGAGTTTAGCGATGAGCAGTTCTTC. It encodes CASSNREFSDEQFF. The chain recombines TRBV6-5 with TRBJ2-1; weak D call: TRBD2 (5 bases). This CDR3 is 14 amino acids long. In germline, CDR1 is MNHEY, CDR2 SVGAGI. Deletions cut 5 bases from V and 8 bases from J, with 16 bases between.

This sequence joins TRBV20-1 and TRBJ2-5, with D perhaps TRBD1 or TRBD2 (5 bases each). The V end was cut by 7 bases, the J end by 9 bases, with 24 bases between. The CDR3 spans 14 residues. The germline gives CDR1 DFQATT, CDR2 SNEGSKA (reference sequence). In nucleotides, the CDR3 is TGCAGTGTCATGGGGGTAGAAGGGAGAGGGGCCCAGTACTTC. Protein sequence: CSVMGVEGRGAQYF.

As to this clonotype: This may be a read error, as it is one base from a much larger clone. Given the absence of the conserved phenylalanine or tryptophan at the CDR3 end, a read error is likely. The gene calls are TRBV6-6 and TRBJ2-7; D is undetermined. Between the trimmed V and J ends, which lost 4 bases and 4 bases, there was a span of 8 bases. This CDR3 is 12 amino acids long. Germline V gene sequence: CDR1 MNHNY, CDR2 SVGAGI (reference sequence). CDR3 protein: CASSSFEYEQYL. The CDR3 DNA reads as TGTGCCAGCAGTTCCTTTGAATACGAGCAGTACCTC.

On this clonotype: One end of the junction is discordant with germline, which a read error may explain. In DNA, the CDR3 is TGCGCCAGCAGCCAGCAAGGGACTAACGGGGGGGATACGCAGTTTTTT. It codes for CASSQQGTNGGDTQFF. V gene TRBV4-1 combines with J gene TRBJ2-3; 8 bases line up with TRBD2. The CDR3 has 16 residues. Germline loops: CDR1 MGHRA, CDR2 YSYEKL.

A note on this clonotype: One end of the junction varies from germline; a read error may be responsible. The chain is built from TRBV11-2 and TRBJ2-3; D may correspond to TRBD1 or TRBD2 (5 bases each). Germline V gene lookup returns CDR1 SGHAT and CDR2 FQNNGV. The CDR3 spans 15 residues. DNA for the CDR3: TGTACCAGCAGCCCAGGGTATAGATTGGGAGATACACAGTATTTT. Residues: CTSSPGYRLGDTQYF.

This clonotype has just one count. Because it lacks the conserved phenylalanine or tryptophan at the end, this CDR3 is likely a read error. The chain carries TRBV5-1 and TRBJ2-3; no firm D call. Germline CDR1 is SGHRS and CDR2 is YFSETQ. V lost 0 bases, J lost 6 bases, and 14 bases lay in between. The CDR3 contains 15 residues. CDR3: CASSLVGSFADTQYL. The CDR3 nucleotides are TGCGCCAGCAGCTTGGTAGGGTCTTTTGCGGATACGCAGTATCTT.